This entry is about one T cell receptor beta chain. The antigen is unknown. This sample stems from a study of cytomegalovirus exposure and HLA in healthy donors. Whole-study results and caveats: That first-cohort TCR clusters tended to co-occur in the 130 or so validation repertoires was found in a later analysis. In vitro assays verified that a few CMV-associated chains recognized CMV antigens specifically.

Some clones are missing from TCRdb's copy, which holds only in-frame ones; the method was immunoSEQ multiplex PCR. The data contain 110,000 to 150,000 clones, roughly nine tenths of them seen just once; the ten biggest clones take up roughly 9.2%. CDR3 length: 15 residues. The V gene lost 6 bases and the J gene lost 2 bases, with 14 bases spanning the gap. CDR1 and CDR2 from the germline V gene are SGHNT and YENEEA. The chain carries TRBV11-3 and TRBJ2-1; weak D call: TRBD1 (7 bases). Sample: PBMCs. This receptor was taken from a woman in her late teens or twenties in good health and CMV-seropositive. CDR3 in DNA: TGTGCCAGCAGTCCAGGGGGGACCACCTACAATGAGCAGTTCTTC. It encodes CASSPGGTTYNEQFF.